The clone carrying this TCR beta chain was detected only once. This CDR3 has 16 residues. Germline trimming cut 5 bases from V and 4 bases from J; bases unmatched to any gene: 9. From germline, CDR1 is SGHTA and CDR2 FQGNSA. This sample was included in a study of control samples from healthy donors and cancer patients. The protocol was immunoSEQ multiplex PCR, while the TCRdb copy is restricted to in-frame clones and leaves out a portion. The table records fewer than 15,000 clones, 77% of them present only once. Sequences were obtained from formalin-fixed, paraffin-embedded tissue. This TCR was sampled from a male donor with melanoma. The chain couples TRBV7-2 to TRBJ2-2; 8 bases are shared with TRBD2. CDR3 sequence: CASSPWRGDRTGELFF. Written as DNA, the CDR3 is TGTGCCAGCAGCCCCTGGCGGGGGGACCGCACCGGGGAGCTGTTTTTT.